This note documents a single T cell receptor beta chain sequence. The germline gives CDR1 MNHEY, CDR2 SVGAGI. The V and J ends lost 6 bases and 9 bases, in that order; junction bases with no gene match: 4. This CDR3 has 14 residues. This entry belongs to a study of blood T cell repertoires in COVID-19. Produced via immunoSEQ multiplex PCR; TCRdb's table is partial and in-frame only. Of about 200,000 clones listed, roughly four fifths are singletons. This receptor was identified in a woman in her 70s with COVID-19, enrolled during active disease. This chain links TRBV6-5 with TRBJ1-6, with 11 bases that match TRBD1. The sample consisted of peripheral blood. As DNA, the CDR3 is TGTGCCAGCAGAGGGACAGGGGGTAGTTCACCCCTCCACTTT. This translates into CASRGTGGSSPLHF.